A selection of T cell receptor beta chains follows, all from one sample in a study of T cell responses to AZD1222 COVID-19 vaccine. The repertoire was sequenced with immunoSEQ multiplex PCR; TCRdb's copy has only in-frame clones and lacks some. Of about 66,000 clones listed, less than 90% are singletons. The sequencing here drew on peripheral blood, taken on day 0 of AZD1222 vaccination. Every receptor here comes from an adult in good health. Each CDR3 is given with its conserved first and last residue. D genes are given only for firm matches. Clone size is stated in some rows and not others, as once, few, many or a class when expanded.

d_call clone_size j_call v_call cdr3_nt cdr3_aa
TRBD2 NA TRBJ2-7 TRBV5-6 TGTGCCAGCAGCCCCCTAGCGGGAATGACCCCAATCCCCTACGAGCAGTACTTC CASSPLAGMTPIPYEQYF
NA NA TRBJ1-2 TRBV10-3 TGTGCCATCAGCCCGGACAGCTATGGCTACACCTTC CAISPDSYGYTF
NA NA TRBJ1-4 TRBV7-6 TGTGCCAGCAGCTTAGCGGGAACAGGAATAGCTAATGAAAAACTGTTTTTT CASSLAGTGIANEKLFF
NA NA TRBJ1-6 TRBV7-2 TGTGCCAGCAGCTTAAGCCTGACTAATTCACCCCTCCACTTT CASSLSLTNSPLHF
TRBD1 NA TRBJ1-1 TRBV3-1/TRBV3-2 TGTGCCAGCAGCCGTTCCCAGGGGGCAACTGAAGCTTTCTTT CASSRSQGATEAFF
NA NA TRBJ2-5 TRBV20-1 TGCAGTGCTAGTGGCGAGACCCAGTACTTC CSASGETQYF
NA NA TRBJ2-2 TRBV24-1 TGTGCCACCAATGACAAGAACACCGGGGAGCTGTTTTTT CATNDKNTGELFF
TRBD2 NA TRBJ2-5 TRBV5-1 TGCGCCAGCAGCTTTGGCGGGGGAAATAAAGAGACCCAGTACTTC CASSFGGGNKETQYF
TRBD2 NA TRBJ2-5 TRBV2 TGTGCCAGCAGTGAATCGGGACTAGCGGGGCTTGAGACCCAGTACTTC CASSESGLAGLETQYF
NA NA TRBJ1-5 TRBV6-5 TGTGCCAGCAAGGGGGGCAGTTATAGCAATCAGCCCCAGCATTTT CASKGGSYSNQPQHF
NA few TRBJ1-1 TRBV4-1 TGCGCCAGCAGCCCTAGTTACGGAGAGAACACTGAAGCTTTCTTT CASSPSYGENTEAFF
NA NA TRBJ2-3 TRBV28 TGTGCCAGCAGTCCCCGGGACGGACTTACAGATACGCAGTATTTT CASSPRDGLTDTQYF
TRBD1 NA TRBJ1-5 TRBV27 TGTGCCAGCAGCCTGGACAGGCCTAATAGCAATCAGCCCCAGCATTTT CASSLDRPNSNQPQHF
NA NA TRBJ1-3 TRBV6-5 TGTGCCAGCAGTCCCTCTCAAGGAAACACCATATATTTT CASSPSQGNTIYF
TRBD1 NA TRBJ2-7 TRBV6-5 TGTGCCAGCAGACCGACAGGGGGGTCCTACGAGCAGTACTTC CASRPTGGSYEQYF
TRBD1 NA TRBJ1-1 TRBV6-1 TGTGCCAGCAGCCCAAGACAGGGGAACACTGAAGCTTTCTTT CASSPRQGNTEAFF
NA NA TRBJ2-3 TRBV9 TGTGCCAGCAGCGGATCGGATACGCAGTATTTT CASSGSDTQYF
TRBD1 NA TRBJ2-7 TRBV5-1 TGCGCCAGCAGCTTTGGGACAGGGGGCTACGAGCAGTACTTC CASSFGTGGYEQYF
TRBD1 NA TRBJ1-5 TRBV3-1/TRBV3-2 TGTGCCAGCAGCCCGGGACAGGGAATGCCCCAGCATTTT CASSPGQGMPQHF
NA NA TRBJ1-1 TRBV7-9 TGTGCCAGCGAGCTTGGACAGCGGACTGAAGCTTTCTTT CASELGQRTEAFF
NA NA TRBJ2-5 TRBV19 TGTGCCAGTAGTATAGGTGGGCTAGCCAAGGTCCAGTACTTC CASSIGGLAKVQYF
NA NA TRBJ1-1 TRBV28 TGTGCCAGCAGTTTTCCCTATAACACTGAAGCTTTCTTT CASSFPYNTEAFF
TRBD1 few TRBJ2-7 TRBV7-9 TGTGCCAGCAGCTTAGAGGGACAGGGGTTTTACCGCTCCTACGAGCAGTACTTC CASSLEGQGFYRSYEQYF
NA once TRBJ1-4 TRBV4-1 TGCGCCAGCAGCCAAGCGACCGGGGGAATACATGAAAAACTGTTTTTT CASSQATGGIHEKLFF